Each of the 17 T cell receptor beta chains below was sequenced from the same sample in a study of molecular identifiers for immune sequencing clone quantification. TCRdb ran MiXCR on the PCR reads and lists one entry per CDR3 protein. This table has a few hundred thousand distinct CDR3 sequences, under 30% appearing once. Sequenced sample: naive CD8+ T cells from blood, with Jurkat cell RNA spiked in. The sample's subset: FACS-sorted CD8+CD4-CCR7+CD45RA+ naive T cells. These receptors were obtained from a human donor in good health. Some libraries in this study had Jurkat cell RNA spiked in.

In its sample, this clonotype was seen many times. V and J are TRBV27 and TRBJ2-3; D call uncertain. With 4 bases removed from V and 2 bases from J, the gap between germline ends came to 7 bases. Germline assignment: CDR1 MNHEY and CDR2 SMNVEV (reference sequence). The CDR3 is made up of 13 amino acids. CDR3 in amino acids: CASSSFHTDTQYF. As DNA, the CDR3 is TGTGCCAGCAGTTCATTCCACACAGATACGCAGTATTTT.

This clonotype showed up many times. The CDR3 region is CASSVQGEAFF. In nucleotides, the CDR3 is TGTGCCAGCAGCGTACAGGGTGAAGCTTTCTTT. This sequence joins TRBV7-2 and TRBJ1-1, with a weak D call TRBD1 (6 bases). Germline-derived CDR1 and CDR2 are SGHTA and FQGNSA. The V end was cut by 5 bases, the J end by 7 bases, with 8 bases between. This CDR3 is built from 11 residues.

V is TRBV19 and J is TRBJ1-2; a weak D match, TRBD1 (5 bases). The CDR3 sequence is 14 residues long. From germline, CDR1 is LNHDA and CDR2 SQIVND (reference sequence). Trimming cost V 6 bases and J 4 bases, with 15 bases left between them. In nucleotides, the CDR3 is TGTGCCAGTAGCCCCCCGACAGAGAGCTATGGCTACACCTTC. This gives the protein CASSPPTESYGYTF.

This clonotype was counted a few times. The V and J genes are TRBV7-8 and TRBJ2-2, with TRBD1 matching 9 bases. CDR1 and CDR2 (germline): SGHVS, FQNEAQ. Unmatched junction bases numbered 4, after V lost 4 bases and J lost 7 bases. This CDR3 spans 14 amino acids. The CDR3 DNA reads TGTGCCAGCAGCTCTGGACAGGGGTTCGGGGAGCTGTTTTTT. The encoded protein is CASSSGQGFGELFF.

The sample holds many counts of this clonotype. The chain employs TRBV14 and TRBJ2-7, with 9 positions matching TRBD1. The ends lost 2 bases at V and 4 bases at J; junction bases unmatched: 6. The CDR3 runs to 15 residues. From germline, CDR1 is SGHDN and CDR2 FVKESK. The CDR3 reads CASSQPSGTGYEQYF. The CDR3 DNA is TGTGCCAGCAGCCAACCATCCGGGACAGGGTACGAGCAGTACTTC.

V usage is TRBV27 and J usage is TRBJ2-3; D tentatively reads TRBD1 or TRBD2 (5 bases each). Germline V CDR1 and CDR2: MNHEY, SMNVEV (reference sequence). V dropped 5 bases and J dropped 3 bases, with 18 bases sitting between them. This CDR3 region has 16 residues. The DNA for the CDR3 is TGTGCCAGCAGTGCCGGGACGCCCCTTGGGACAGATACGCAGTATTTT. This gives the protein CASSAGTPLGTDTQYF.

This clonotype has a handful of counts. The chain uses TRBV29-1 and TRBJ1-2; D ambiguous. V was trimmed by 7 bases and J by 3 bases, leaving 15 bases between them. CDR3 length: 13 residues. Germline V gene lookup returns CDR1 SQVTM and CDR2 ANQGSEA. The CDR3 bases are TGCAGCGCCTGGGCCCGAGATCACTATGGCTACACCTTC. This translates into CSAWARDHYGYTF.

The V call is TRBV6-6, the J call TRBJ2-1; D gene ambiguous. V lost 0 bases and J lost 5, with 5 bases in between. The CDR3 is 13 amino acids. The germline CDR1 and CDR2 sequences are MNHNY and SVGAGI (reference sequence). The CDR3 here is CASSYSINNEQFF. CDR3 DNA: TGTGCCAGCAGTTACTCGATCAACAATGAGCAGTTCTTC.

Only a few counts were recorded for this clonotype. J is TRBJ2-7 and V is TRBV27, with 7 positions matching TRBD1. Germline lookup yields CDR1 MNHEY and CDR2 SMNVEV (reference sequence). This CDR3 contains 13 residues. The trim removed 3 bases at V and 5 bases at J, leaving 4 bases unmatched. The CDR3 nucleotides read TGTGCCAGCAGTTTGACAGGGATTAACGAGCAGTACTTC. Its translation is CASSLTGINEQYF.

CDR3 coding DNA: TGTGCCAGCAGCTTAGTCCCGGGACAGATATTTAGGGATGAGCAGTTCTTC. Translation gives CASSLVPGQIFRDEQFF. The chain employs TRBV7-2 and TRBJ2-1, with 7 nucleotides matching TRBD1. CDR1 and CDR2 (germline): SGHTA, FQGNSA. There are 17 residues in the CDR3. The J segment lost 8 bases and the V segment lost 1 base, leaving 14 bases of the junction unmatched.

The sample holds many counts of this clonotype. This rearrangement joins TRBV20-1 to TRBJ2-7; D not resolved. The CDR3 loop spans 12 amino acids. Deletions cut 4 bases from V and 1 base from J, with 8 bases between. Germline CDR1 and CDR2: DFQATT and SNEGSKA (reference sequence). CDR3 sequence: CSATDGSYEQYF. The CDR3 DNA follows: TGCAGTGCTACGGACGGATCCTACGAGCAGTACTTC.

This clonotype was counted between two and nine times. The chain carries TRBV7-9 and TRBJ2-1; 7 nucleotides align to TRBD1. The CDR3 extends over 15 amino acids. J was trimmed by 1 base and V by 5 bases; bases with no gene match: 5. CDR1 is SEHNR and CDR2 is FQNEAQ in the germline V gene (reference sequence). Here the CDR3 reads CASSTTGVSYNEQFF. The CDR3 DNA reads TGTGCCAGCAGCACTACAGGGGTGTCCTACAATGAGCAGTTCTTC.

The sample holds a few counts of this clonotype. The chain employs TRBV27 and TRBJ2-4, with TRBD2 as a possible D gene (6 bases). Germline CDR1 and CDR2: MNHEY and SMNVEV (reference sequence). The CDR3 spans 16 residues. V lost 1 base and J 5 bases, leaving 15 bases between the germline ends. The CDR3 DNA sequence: TGTGCCAGCAGTTTATTGACTGATTGGGGGGAAAACATTCAGTACTTC. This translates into CASSLLTDWGENIQYF.

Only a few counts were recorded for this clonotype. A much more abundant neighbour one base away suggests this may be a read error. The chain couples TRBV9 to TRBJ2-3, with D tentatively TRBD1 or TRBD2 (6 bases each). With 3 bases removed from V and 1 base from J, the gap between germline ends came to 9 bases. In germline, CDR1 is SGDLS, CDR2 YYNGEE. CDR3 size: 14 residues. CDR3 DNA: TGTGCCAGCAGCGACGGGGGCGGCACAGATACGCAGTATTTT. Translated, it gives CASSDGGGTDTQYF.

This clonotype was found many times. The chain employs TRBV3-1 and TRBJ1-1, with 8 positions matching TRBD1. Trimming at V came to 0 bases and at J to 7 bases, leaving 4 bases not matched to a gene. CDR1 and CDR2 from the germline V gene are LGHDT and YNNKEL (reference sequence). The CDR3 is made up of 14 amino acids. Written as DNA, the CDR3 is TGTGCCAGCAGCCAAGATGAGGGACAGGTTGAAGCTTTCTTT. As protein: CASSQDEGQVEAFF.

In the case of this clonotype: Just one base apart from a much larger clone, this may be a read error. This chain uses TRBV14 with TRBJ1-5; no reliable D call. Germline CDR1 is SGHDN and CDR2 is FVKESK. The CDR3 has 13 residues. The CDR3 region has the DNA TGTGCCAGCAGCCCTTTCCCTGGGCAGCCCCGGCATTTT. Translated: CASSPFPGQPRHF. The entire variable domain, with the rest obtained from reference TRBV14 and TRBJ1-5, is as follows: EAGVTQFPSHSVIEKGQTVTLRCDPISGHDNLYWYRRVMGKEIKFLLHFVKESKQDESGMPNNRFLAERTGGTYSTLKVQPAELEDSGVYFCASSPFPGQPRHFGDGTRLSIL.

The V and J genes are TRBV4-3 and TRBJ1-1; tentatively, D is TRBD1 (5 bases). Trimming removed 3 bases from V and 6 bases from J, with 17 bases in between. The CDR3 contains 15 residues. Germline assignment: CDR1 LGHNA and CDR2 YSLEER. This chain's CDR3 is CASSHPGAGTSEAFF. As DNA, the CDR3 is TGCGCCAGCAGCCATCCTGGGGCGGGGACTTCTGAAGCTTTCTTT.